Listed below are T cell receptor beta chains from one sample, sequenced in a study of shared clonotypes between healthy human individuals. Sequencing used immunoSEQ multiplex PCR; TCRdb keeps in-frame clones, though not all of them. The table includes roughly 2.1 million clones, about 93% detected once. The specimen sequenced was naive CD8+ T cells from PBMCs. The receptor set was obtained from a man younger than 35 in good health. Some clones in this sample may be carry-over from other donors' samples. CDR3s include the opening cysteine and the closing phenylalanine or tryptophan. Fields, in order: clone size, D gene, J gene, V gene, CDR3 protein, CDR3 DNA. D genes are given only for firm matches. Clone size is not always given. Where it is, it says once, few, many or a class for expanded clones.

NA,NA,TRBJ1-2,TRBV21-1,CASSKGHPGGGYTF,TGTGCCAGCAGCAAAGGACACCCAGGAGGTGGCTACACCTTC
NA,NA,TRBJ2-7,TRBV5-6,CASSELGDHDEQYF,TGTGCCAGCAGCGAACTAGGGGATCACGACGAGCAGTACTTC
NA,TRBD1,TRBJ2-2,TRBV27,CASRTRTGNTGELFF,TGTGCCAGCAGAACCAGGACAGGGAACACCGGGGAGCTGTTTTTT
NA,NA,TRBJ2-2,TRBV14,CASSRRTANTGELFF,TGTGCCAGCAGCAGAAGGACAGCGAACACCGGGGAGCTGTTTTTT
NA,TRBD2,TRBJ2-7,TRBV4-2,CANSQEIAGGLYEQYF,TGTGCCAACAGCCAAGAAATAGCGGGAGGGCTTTACGAGCAGTACTTC
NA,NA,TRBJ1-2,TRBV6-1,CASSEKGFGYTF,TGTGCCAGCAGTGAAAAAGGGTTTGGCTACACCTTC
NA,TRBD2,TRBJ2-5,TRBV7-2,CAIPGGEAQETQYF,TGTGCCATCCCGGGGGGAGAAGCCCAAGAGACCCAGTACTTC
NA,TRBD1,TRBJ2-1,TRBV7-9,CASSLIVVGTGAYNEQFF,TGTGCCAGCAGCTTAATTGTAGTGGGGACAGGCGCCTACAATGAGCAGTTCTTC
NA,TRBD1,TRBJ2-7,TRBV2,CASRDGQEKQYF,TGTGCCAGCAGGGACGGACAGGAAAAGCAGTACTTC
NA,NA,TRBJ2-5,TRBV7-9,CASTTDKETQYF,TGTGCCAGCACGACGGATAAAGAGACCCAGTACTTC
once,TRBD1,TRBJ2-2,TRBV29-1,CSAQTGGAGELFF,TGCAGCGCCCAGACAGGGGGAGCCGGGGAGCTGTTTTTT
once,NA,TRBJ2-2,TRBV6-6,CASSFSGRPYSGELFF,TGTGCCAGCAGTTTCTCCGGACGGCCTTATTCCGGGGAGCTGTTTTTT
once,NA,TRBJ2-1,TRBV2,CARTGLNEQFF,TGTGCCAGGACTGGCCTCAATGAGCAGTTCTTC
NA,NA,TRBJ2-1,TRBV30,CAWSVQGRNRGTNEQFF,TGTGCCTGGAGTGTACAAGGGCGAAACCGTGGGACCAATGAGCAGTTCTTC
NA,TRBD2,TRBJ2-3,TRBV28,CASSALAGDVDTQYF,TGTGCCAGCAGTGCCCTAGCGGGAGATGTAGATACGCAGTATTTT